Presented here are 9 T cell receptor beta chains from one specimen sequenced in a study of blood T cell repertoires in COVID-19. Method: immunoSEQ multiplex PCR; TCRdb's copy keeps in-frame clones and lacks some. The profile shows about 180,000 clones, roughly 84% of them singletons. The sample was peripheral blood. The receptors originated from a woman of 80 years or more with active or convalescent COVID-19.

The chain couples TRBV20-1 to TRBJ1-2, with D possibly matching TRBD1 (6 bases). This CDR3 spans 11 amino acids. Trimming took off 6 bases at V and 8 bases at J, with 13 bases between the two ends. Germline CDR1 reads DFQATT; CDR2 reads SNEGSKA (reference sequence). CDR3 loop: CSAQGLGGYTF. In DNA, the CDR3 is TGCAGTGCCCAGGGGCTGGGGGGCTACACCTTC.

This clone has only a few counts. The gene calls are TRBV5-4 and TRBJ1-5; 12 nucleotides align to TRBD1. The CDR3 runs 15 residues. Germline values: CDR1 SGHNT, CDR2 YYREEE (reference sequence). The ends lost 4 bases at V and 6 bases at J; junction bases unmatched: 5. This chain's CDR3 is CASSAGQGASQPQHF. Here the CDR3 DNA reads TGTGCCAGCAGCGCGGGACAGGGGGCGAGTCAGCCCCAGCATTTT.

This chain uses TRBV18 with TRBJ1-2; TRBD1 agrees at 7 bases. Germline-derived CDR1 and CDR2 are KGHSH and LQKENI. Trimming removed 2 bases from V and 6 bases from J; junction bases left unmatched: 12. The CDR3 spans 16 residues. CDR3 residues: CASSPSTGLVKNGYTF. The CDR3 DNA follows: TGTGCCAGCTCACCATCGACAGGGTTAGTAAAAAATGGCTACACCTTC.

V usage is TRBV5-1 and J usage is TRBJ2-1; a possible D gene is TRBD1 (6 bases). Germline V CDR1 and CDR2: SGHRS, YFSETQ. The CDR3 runs to 15 residues. Trimming cost V 4 bases and J 0 bases, with 11 bases left between them. CDR3: CASSRDTSSYNEQFF. DNA for the CDR3: TGCGCCAGCAGCCGGGACACAAGCTCCTACAATGAGCAGTTCTTC. The whole variable domain, filled in from reference TRBV5-1 and TRBJ2-1, reads KAGVTQTPRYLIKTRGQQVTLSCSPISGHRSVSWYQQTPGQGLQFLFEYFSETQRNKGNFPGRFSGRQFSNSRSEMNVSTLELGDSALYLCASSRDTSSYNEQFFGPGTRLTVL.

The rearrangement joins TRBV7-6 to TRBJ1-3, with 7 bases aligning to TRBD1. The germline V gene encodes CDR1 SGHVS and CDR2 FNYEAQ. Trimming took 5 bases from V and 2 from J; bases not matched to a gene: 3. The CDR3 loop spans 14 amino acids. CDR3 bases: TGTGCCAGCAGCCTGACAGGGACTGGAAACACCATATATTTT. This sequence encodes CASSLTGTGNTIYF.

This chain connects TRBV5-1 to TRBJ1-3; D is unclear. The CDR3 has 15 residues. V gave up 1 base and J gave up 2 bases, with 10 bases separating them. CDR1 and CDR2 (germline): SGHRS, YFSETQ. CDR3 sequence (DNA): TGCGCCAGCAGCTTGACCTCACAACCTGGAAACACCATATATTTT. This sequence encodes CASSLTSQPGNTIYF.

The chain couples TRBV29-1 to TRBJ2-7, with 11 positions matching TRBD1. V was pared by 3 bases and J by 5 bases, with 6 bases of the junction left unmatched. Per germline, CDR1 SQVTM and CDR2 ANQGSEA. The CDR3 length is 14 residues. In DNA, the CDR3 is TGCAGCGTTGAGCGGACAGGGGGCCGGGACGAGCAGTACTTC. As protein: CSVERTGGRDEQYF.

The chain uses TRBV5-4 and TRBJ2-2; 9 bases match TRBD2. Germline trimming cut 0 bases from V and 5 bases from J; bases unmatched to any gene: 8. Germline CDR1 SGHNT, CDR2 YYREEE (reference sequence). The CDR3 totals 17 residues. The CDR3 spells CASSLAALAGNTGELFF. The CDR3 DNA reads TGTGCCAGCAGCTTGGCTGCGCTAGCGGGAAATACCGGGGAGCTGTTTTTT. Full variable domain (outside the CDR3, taken from reference TRBV5-4 and TRBJ2-2): ETGVTQSPTHLIKTRGQQVTLRCSSQSGHNTVSWYQQALGQGPQFIFQYYREEENGRGNFPPRFSGLQFPNYSSELNVNALELDDSALYLCASSLAALAGNTGELFFGEGSRLTVL.

The CDR3 protein is CASSLGAREIKNIQYF. Here the CDR3 DNA reads TGCGCCAGCAGCTTGGGTGCCAGGGAAATTAAAAACATTCAGTACTTC. This sequence joins TRBV5-1 and TRBJ2-4; D possibly corresponds to TRBD1 (5 bases). The CDR3 has 16 residues. The V and J ends lost 0 bases and 4 bases respectively, with 14 bases between them. Germline V gene lookup returns CDR1 SGHRS and CDR2 YFSETQ.